This is a list of T cell receptor beta chains from one sample in a study of T cell responses to AZD1222 COVID-19 vaccine. Only in-frame clones appear in the TCRdb table, and some are missing; sequencing was by immunoSEQ multiplex PCR. The profile shows under 200,000 clones, over 90% of them singletons. The source material was peripheral blood, sampled on day 0 of AZD1222 vaccination. The receptors originated from an adult in good health. Both conserved end residues are part of each CDR3. A D gene is named only where the DNA matches it firmly. Only part of the rows carry a size: once, few, many, or a class if the clone is expanded.

>-|-|TRBV3-1/TRBV3-2|TRBJ1-2
TGTGCCAGCAGCCCCCGCGGTGTGACTGCGAACTATGGCTACACCTTC
CASSPRGVTANYGYTF
>-|-|TRBV7-9|TRBJ2-5
TGTGCCAGCAGCTTCCGACCCGGGGAGACCCAGTACTTC
CASSFRPGETQYF
>-|TRBD2|TRBV6-5|TRBJ2-2
TGTGCCAGCGAGACTAGCGGGGGGAACACCGGGGAGCTGTTTTTT
CASETSGGNTGELFF
>few|-|TRBV7-9|TRBJ2-3
TGTGCCAGCAGCGGGCGGGACGGAGGGTCAGATACGCAGTATTTT
CASSGRDGGSDTQYF
>-|TRBD2|TRBV27|TRBJ2-7
TGTGCCAGCAGTTTATCGATAGCGGGAGGGTTCTACGAGCAGTACTTC
CASSLSIAGGFYEQYF
>-|-|TRBV7-9|TRBJ1-6
TGTGCCAGTAGAGGGGGATTGGAATATAATTCACCCCTCCACTTT
CASRGGLEYNSPLHF
>-|-|TRBV7-9|TRBJ1-4
TGTGCCAGCCGGAATCGGGCCGCAAATGAAAAACTGTTTTTT
CASRNRAANEKLFF
>-|-|TRBV4-1|TRBJ1-6
TGCGCCAGCAGCCCCGACCCTGGGAACAATTCACCCCTCCACTTT
CASSPDPGNNSPLHF
>-|-|TRBV2|TRBJ2-5
TGTGCCAGCAGTGGATTAGTCACGGGAGAGACCCAGTACTTC
CASSGLVTGETQYF
>-|-|TRBV7-8|TRBJ1-1
TGTGCCAGCAGCTTAGGCGACAGTTCCCCTTATGAGACTGAAGCTTTCTTT
CASSLGDSSPYETEAFF
>-|-|TRBV2|TRBJ2-7
TGTGCCAGCCTTTCCTCAGGGCCCTACGAGCAGTACTTC
CASLSSGPYEQYF
>-|TRBD1|TRBV19|TRBJ1-2
TGTGCCAGTAGTACAAGCGGGACAGGGGGCACCTATGGCTACACCTTC
CASSTSGTGGTYGYTF
>-|TRBD2|TRBV4-2|TRBJ2-5
TGTGCCAGCAGCCAAGTGGGGGGGAAGGAGACCCAGTACTTC
CASSQVGGKETQYF
>-|TRBD1|TRBV7-9|TRBJ1-4
TGTGCCAGCAGCTTTCAGACAGGGGAAGAAAAACTGTTTTTT
CASSFQTGEEKLFF
>-|-|TRBV30|TRBJ2-3
TGTGCCTGGAGTCGACGGGTTAGCACAGATACGCAGTATTTT
CAWSRRVSTDTQYF
>-|-|TRBV28|TRBJ1-3
TGTGCCAGCAGTTTATCCGGCGTCTCTGGAAACACCATATATTTT
CASSLSGVSGNTIYF
>-|TRBD2|TRBV5-6|TRBJ2-7
TGTGCCAGCCGCGACCTTAGCGGGAGTGGCGAGCAGTACTTC
CASRDLSGSGEQYF
>-|TRBD1|TRBV6-5|TRBJ1-1
TGTGCCAGCAGTATCACAGGGGAGAACACTGAAGCTTTCTTT
CASSITGENTEAFF
>-|TRBD2|TRBV30|TRBJ2-1
TGTGCCTGGAGTGGACTAGCGGACTACAATGAGCAGTTCTTC
CAWSGLADYNEQFF
>few|-|TRBV6-5|TRBJ1-2
TGTGCCAGCACCCAGTTACCTTCTAACTATGGCTACACCTTC
CASTQLPSNYGYTF
>-|-|TRBV6-4|TRBJ1-1
TGTGCCAGCAGTGACTGGGAGGGGACTGAAGCTTTCTTT
CASSDWEGTEAFF
>-|-|TRBV19|TRBJ1-1
TGTGCCAGTAGTCCGCCCCGACTCCTTGAAGCTTTCTTT
CASSPPRLLEAFF
>-|-|TRBV4-2|TRBJ2-7
TGTGCCAGCAGCCAAGATCCCGGGAGTTACGAGCAGTACTTC
CASSQDPGSYEQYF
>-|TRBD2|TRBV28|TRBJ2-7
TGTGCCAGCAGTTCGACTAGCCCATCTAGCTACGAGCAGTACTTC
CASSSTSPSSYEQYF
>-|-|TRBV19|TRBJ1-5
TGTGCCAGTAGTAAACGGTATTCCAATCAGCCCCAGCATTTT
CASSKRYSNQPQHF
>-|-|TRBV5-1|TRBJ2-6
TGCGCCAGCAGCTTGGCCAAAGCTGGGGCCAACGTCCTGACTTTC
CASSLAKAGANVLTF
>-|-|TRBV7-9|TRBJ2-2
TGTGCCAGCAGCCCTCGCTGGACTTACCCGCCCGGGGAGCTGTTTTTT
CASSPRWTYPPGELFF
>few|TRBD2|TRBV29-1|TRBJ2-5
TGCAGCGTCGTCGGACTAGCGGACCAAGAGACCCAGTACTTC
CSVVGLADQETQYF
>-|-|TRBV7-9|TRBJ2-1
TGTGCCAGCATACGCGTGAGCGGCGACTTGTTCAATGAGCAGTTCTTC
CASIRVSGDLFNEQFF
>-|TRBD1|TRBV18|TRBJ1-5
TGTGCCAGCTCCCCCGCAAGGGGGCTTAGCAATCAGCCCCAGCATTTT
CASSPARGLSNQPQHF
>-|-|TRBV27|TRBJ1-1
TGTGCCAGCAGTTTATTTCAGCCGCTTTGGGGGGAGGACACTGAAGCTTTCTTT
CASSLFQPLWGEDTEAFF
>-|TRBD2|TRBV6-6|TRBJ2-5
TGTGCCAGCAGTCGAGGGACACCGGGACTAGCGGGGGGTACCCAGTACTTC
CASSRGTPGLAGGTQYF
>-|-|TRBV19|TRBJ2-7
TGTGCCAGTAGTATATCCTCCTACCCCGGAGGTTACGAGCAGTACTTC
CASSISSYPGGYEQYF
>-|-|TRBV10-1|TRBJ1-2
TGCGCCAGCAGTTCGGACGTCAACTATGGCTACACCTTC
CASSSDVNYGYTF
>-|-|TRBV9|TRBJ2-7
TGTGCCAGCAGCGCCAACGGTTACGAGCAGTACTTC
CASSANGYEQYF
>-|-|TRBV24-1|TRBJ1-2
TGTGCCACCAGTGATTTTAGGGGGGGCGGCTACACCTTC
CATSDFRGGGYTF
>once|-|TRBV28|TRBJ1-3
TGTGCCAGCAGTTATACCTCTGTTTCTTGGTCCGGAAACACCATATATTTT
CASSYTSVSWSGNTIYF
>-|-|TRBV10-2|TRBJ2-3
TGCGCCAGCACCGCTCCCGGCCGAGGAGCTAGCACAGATACGCAGTATTTT
CASTAPGRGASTDTQYF
>-|-|TRBV27|TRBJ2-2
TGTGCCAGCAGTTTTAGTGGTGGGGAGCTGTTTTTT
CASSFSGGELFF
>-|-|TRBV3-1/TRBV3-2|TRBJ1-5
TGTGCCAGCAGCCCAATAGGGGGCAATCAGCCCCAGCATTTT
CASSPIGGNQPQHF
>-|-|TRBV10-3|TRBJ1-1
TGTGCCATCAGGGGGGGGAGCACTGAAGCTTTCTTT
CAIRGGSTEAFF
>-|TRBD1|TRBV5-6|TRBJ1-1
TGTGCCAGCAGCTTTGTAACAGGGGTGAGGAACACTGAAGCTTTCTTT
CASSFVTGVRNTEAFF
>-|TRBD2|TRBV10-3|TRBJ2-3
TGTGCCACCGGTAGCGGGAGTGGCGCAGATACGCAGTATTTT
CATGSGSGADTQYF
>once|TRBD2|TRBV27|TRBJ2-1
TGTGCCAGCAGTCCGCTTAGCGGGAGGGCAAGCAATGAGCAGTTCTTC
CASSPLSGRASNEQFF
>-|-|TRBV7-9|TRBJ1-3
TGTGCCAGCAGCTTAGTTGGAGGGCTCGGAAACACCATATATTTT
CASSLVGGLGNTIYF
>-|-|TRBV6-5|TRBJ2-7
TGTGCCAGCAGTTACGCGCGAGAAACCTACGAGCAGTACTTC
CASSYARETYEQYF
>-|-|TRBV6-5|TRBJ2-3
TGTGCCAGCAGTTCCCGCTCCGGGGGAAGCACAGATACGCAGTATTTT
CASSSRSGGSTDTQYF
>-|-|TRBV10-3|TRBJ2-7
TGTGCCATCAGTGAGTCGGAGGGCAGCTCCTACGAGCAGTACTTC
CAISESEGSSYEQYF
>-|-|TRBV5-6|TRBJ1-5
TGTGCCAGCAGTAAGGGAAATCAGCCCCAGCATTTT
CASSKGNQPQHF
>-|-|TRBV7-9|TRBJ1-6
TGTGCCAGCAGCCCCTCTGGGCAGGGCGGATTTTCACCCCTCCACTTT
CASSPSGQGGFSPLHF
>-|-|TRBV2|TRBJ1-3
TGTGCCAGCAGACACAGATCTGGAAACACCATATATTTT
CASRHRSGNTIYF
>-|TRBD1|TRBV6-5|TRBJ1-1
TGTGCCAGCAGTTTCCGTCGGGACAGGAACACTGAAGCTTTCTTT
CASSFRRDRNTEAFF
>-|-|TRBV11-2|TRBJ2-1
TGTGCCAGCAAGAGGGGGGGCAATGAGCAGTTCTTC
CASKRGGNEQFF
>-|TRBD2|TRBV2|TRBJ2-7
TGTGCCAGCAGTCGGGACTACCTCGTAAACTCCTACGAGCAGTACTTC
CASSRDYLVNSYEQYF
>-|-|TRBV10-3|TRBJ2-7
TGTGCCATCAGTGGGGGGCAGGGGTCCTACGAGCAGTACTTC
CAISGGQGSYEQYF
>-|TRBD2|TRBV14|TRBJ2-1
TGTGCCAGCAGCCAAGAAAGCCTAGCGGGGGGCAATGAGCAGTTCTTC
CASSQESLAGGNEQFF
>-|-|TRBV7-9|TRBJ2-1
TGTGCCAGCACCCCAGGCGGAGGCCTGAGGGAGCAGTTCTTC
CASTPGGGLREQFF
>-|-|TRBV10-3|TRBJ1-1
TGTGCCATCAGTGAATGGACAAGCGGTACTGAAGCTTTCTTT
CAISEWTSGTEAFF
>-|-|TRBV3-1/TRBV3-2|TRBJ2-5
TGTGCCAGCAGCCAAGGTTCAAACACCTACCCCGGGGCCCAGTACTTC
CASSQGSNTYPGAQYF
>-|-|TRBV29-1|TRBJ2-3
TGCAGTGCAAATATTGACATTTTGCCGTATTTT
CSANIDILPYF